This T cell receptor beta chain was sequenced for a study of cytomegalovirus exposure and HLA in healthy donors. Study-wide findings and caveats: In an earlier analysis, most TCR beta V segments were productive about 87% or about 30% of the time. The authors enumerated around 150 TCR beta chains as linked to cytomegalovirus. Reportedly, HLA-A and HLA-B alleles of most subjects were accurately predicted from TCR beta. Later analysis showed most CMV-associated TCR beta chains appearing HLA-restricted.

Both 60 Vbeta primers and 13 Jbeta primers went into the PCR. TCRdb keeps only in-frame clones here, not all; method: immunoSEQ multiplex PCR. The data contain some 120,000 clones, approximately 83% of them seen just once; the ten biggest clones take up roughly 3.7%. V lost 10 bases to trimming and J lost 5 bases, with 12 bases between them. Germline V CDR1 and CDR2: LNHDA, SQIVND (reference sequence). The CDR3 sequence is 12 residues long. A remark on this clone: What it binds is unknown.

Material: PBMCs. The origin of this receptor is a woman in her thirties or forties in good health and CMV-seropositive. This chain joins TRBV19 and TRBJ1-5; D gene ambiguous. CDR3 loop: CATSDWDQPQHF. The CDR3 DNA sequence: TGTGCCACTTCTGACTGGGATCAGCCCCAGCATTTT.